This entry concerns a single T cell receptor (beta chain). Original processing notes: Amplified reference gene primers provided the basis for estimating nucleated cell counts. The method was immunoSEQ multiplex PCR; TCRdb's version includes in-frame clones alone and lacks a portion of them. Clone size and V and J calls were adopted from that table, with D and trimming inferred from the DNA. Here the sample spans roughly 130,000 clones, roughly 80% being singletons. This record comes from a study of blood T cell repertoires in COVID-19. Study as a whole: The origin of the acute and convalescent COVID-19 samples was the United States, Italy and Spain. In each case, the material was cDNA or gDNA derived from T cells, B-cell-depleted T cells, or PBMCs.

Germline V gives CDR1 SNHLY, CDR2 FYNNEI. The CDR3 consists of 13 residues. V was cut by 0 bases and J by 8 bases, with 10 bases left in between. The genes are TRBV2 and TRBJ1-2; a weak D match, TRBD1 (6 bases). The sequenced material came from peripheral blood. The receptor was derived from a woman aged 50 to 65 with acute or convalescent COVID-19. As DNA, the CDR3 is TGTGCCAGCAGTGAAGCGCGGGGGGGCGGCTACACCTTC. Its protein is CASSEARGGGYTF. The entire variable domain, with the rest obtained from reference TRBV2 and TRBJ1-2, is as follows: EPEVTQTPSHQVTQMGQEVILRCVPISNHLYFYWYRQILGQKVEFLVSFYNNEISEKSEIFDDQFSVERPDGSNFTLKIRSTKLEDSAMYFCASSEARGGGYTFGSGTRLTVV.